This T cell receptor (beta chain) derives from a study of blood T cell repertoires in COVID-19. On the study more broadly: Sites in the United States, Italy and Spain provided acute and convalescent COVID-19 samples.

Between the trimmed V and J ends, which lost 5 bases and 2 bases, there was a span of 13 bases. The CDR3 spans 14 residues. Germline V gene lookup returns CDR1 MNHEY and CDR2 SVGAGI. Two negative PCRs, clearance, or symptom resolution characterized the recovered Cohort 3 donors. As handled by the study authors: For nucleated cells, counts were estimated from reference gene primer amplification. The method was immunoSEQ multiplex PCR; TCRdb's version includes in-frame clones alone and lacks a portion of them. The D gene and trimming were derived from the DNA, and the V and J assignments and clone size from that table. Of about 300,000 clones listed, about 93% are singletons.

This receptor was obtained from a woman aged 25 to 39 who had recovered from COVID-19. The rearrangement links TRBV6-5 to TRBJ2-7; the D gene is possibly TRBD1 (5 bases). What was sequenced was PBMCs or T cells enriched from blood (not recorded which). CDR3 DNA sequence: TGTGCCAGCAGTATTCACCGACAGACCTACGAGCAGTACTTC. Protein product: CASSIHRQTYEQYF.